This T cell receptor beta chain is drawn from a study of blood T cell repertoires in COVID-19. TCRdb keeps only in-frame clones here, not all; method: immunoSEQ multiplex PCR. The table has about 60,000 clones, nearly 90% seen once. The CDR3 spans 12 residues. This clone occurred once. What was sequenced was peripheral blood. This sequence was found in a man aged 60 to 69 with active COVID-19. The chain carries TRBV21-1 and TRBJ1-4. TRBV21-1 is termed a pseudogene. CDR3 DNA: TGTGCCAGCAGAGTCTACAATGAAAAACTGTTTTTT. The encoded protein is CASRVYNEKLFF.